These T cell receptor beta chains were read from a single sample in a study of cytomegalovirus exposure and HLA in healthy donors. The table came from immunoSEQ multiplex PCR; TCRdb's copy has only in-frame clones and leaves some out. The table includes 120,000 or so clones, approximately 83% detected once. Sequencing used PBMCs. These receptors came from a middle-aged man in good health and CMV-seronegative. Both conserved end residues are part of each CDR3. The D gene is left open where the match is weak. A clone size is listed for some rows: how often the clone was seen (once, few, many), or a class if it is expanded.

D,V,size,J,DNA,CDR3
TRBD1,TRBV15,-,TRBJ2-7,TGTGCCACCAGCAGAGCGGGACAGAAATCCTACGAGCAGTACTTC,CATSRAGQKSYEQYF
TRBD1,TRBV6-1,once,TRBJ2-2,TGTGCCAGCAGTGAAATAGGGTGGGGACAGGGGAACACCGGGGAGCTGTTTTTT,CASSEIGWGQGNTGELFF
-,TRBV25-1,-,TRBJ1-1,TGTGCCAGCAGTGAATCTTGGAACACTGAAGCTTTCTTT,CASSESWNTEAFF
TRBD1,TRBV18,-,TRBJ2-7,TGTGCCAGCTCACCGCCGACAGGGGGCTACGAGCAGTACTTC,CASSPPTGGYEQYF
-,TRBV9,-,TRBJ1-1,TGTGCCAGCAGCACAACGCTTGGGCGTGGCGCTGAAGCTTTCTTT,CASSTTLGRGAEAFF
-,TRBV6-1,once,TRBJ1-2,TGTGCCAGCGGGGAGGGGAGCCCCATTAACTATGGCTACACCTTC,CASGEGSPINYGYTF
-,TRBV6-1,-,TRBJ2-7,TGTGCCACAGACATGGGCTCCTACGAGCAGTACTTC,CATDMGSYEQYF
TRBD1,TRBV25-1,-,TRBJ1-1,TGTGCCAGCAGTGGTACAGGGGATCTACTCGCTGAAGCTTTCTTT,CASSGTGDLLAEAFF
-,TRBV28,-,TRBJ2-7,TGTGCCAGCAGTTACCCGGGGGTTCCCGGGGAGCAGTACTTC,CASSYPGVPGEQYF
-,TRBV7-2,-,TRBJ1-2,TGTGCCAGCAGCTTTAGGAGGGCCCAGGACTATGGCTACACCTTC,CASSFRRAQDYGYTF
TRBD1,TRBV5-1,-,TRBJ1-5,TGCGCCAGCAGCTTAACAGGGGTTGGGCAGCCCCAGCATTTT,CASSLTGVGQPQHF
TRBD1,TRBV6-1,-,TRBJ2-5,TGTGCCAGCAGGGGGGGGACAGGGGGGACCCAGTACTTC,CASRGGTGGTQYF
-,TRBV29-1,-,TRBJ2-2,TGCAGCGTTGACAGGGGAAACACCGGGGAGCTGTTTTTT,CSVDRGNTGELFF
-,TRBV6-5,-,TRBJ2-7,TGTGCCAGCGCCGGAGGATCCTACGAGCAGTACTTC,CASAGGSYEQYF
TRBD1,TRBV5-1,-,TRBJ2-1,TGCGCCAGCAGCACCGGACAGGGTCCTCAGTTCTTC,CASSTGQGPQFF
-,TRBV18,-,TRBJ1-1,TGTGCCAGCTCCCTCCGTGAGGGGAGGACTGAAGCTTTCTTT,CASSLREGRTEAFF
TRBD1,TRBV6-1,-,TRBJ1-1,TGTGCCAGCAGTGCCCAAGGGACAGGGGTCCCTGAAGCTTTCTTT,CASSAQGTGVPEAFF
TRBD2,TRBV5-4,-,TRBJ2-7,TGTGCCAGCAGCTTGGGACTAGCGGGTGCCTACGAGCAGTACTTC,CASSLGLAGAYEQYF
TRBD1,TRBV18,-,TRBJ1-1,TGTGCCAGCTCATTGGGACAGGACACTGAAGCTTTCTTT,CASSLGQDTEAFF
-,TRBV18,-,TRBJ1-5,TGTGCCAGCTCCGAAGCCCCAGCAGGGAATCAGCCCCAGCATTTT,CASSEAPAGNQPQHF
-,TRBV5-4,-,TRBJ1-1,TGTGCCAGCAGCCCTCCGGGGGGTATTGGAGCTTTCTTT,CASSPPGGIGAFF
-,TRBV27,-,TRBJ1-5,TGTGCCAGCAGCCGCGGGGGCAGTGGGAGCAATCAGCCCCAGCATTTT,CASSRGGSGSNQPQHF
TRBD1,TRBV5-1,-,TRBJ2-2,TGCGCCAGCCGCCCGGACAGGGTTATCGCTGGGGAGCTGTTTTTT,CASRPDRVIAGELFF
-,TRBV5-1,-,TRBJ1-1,TGCGCCAGCAGTCAAGGGCTGGGGCGGTCCAACACTGAAGCTTTCTTT,CASSQGLGRSNTEAFF
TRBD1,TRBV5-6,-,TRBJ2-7,TGTGCCAGCAGCCGGTGGGGACAGGGGGTCTCCTACGAGCAGTACTTC,CASSRWGQGVSYEQYF
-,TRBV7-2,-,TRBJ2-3,TGTGCCAGCAGCCGCGGGACCTACACAGATACGCAGTATTTT,CASSRGTYTDTQYF
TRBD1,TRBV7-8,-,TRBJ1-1,TGTGCCAGCAGCCGCGGAGGGGGCTTAAACACCGACCCTATCTTT,CASSRGGGLNTDPIF
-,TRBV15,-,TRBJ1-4,TGTGCCACCAGCTCCCGACCTCAGCAGGCTAATGAAAAACTGTTTTTT,CATSSRPQQANEKLFF
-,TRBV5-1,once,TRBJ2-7,TGCGCCAGCAGCTGGAAGGGGATCTCCTACGAGCAGTACTTC,CASSWKGISYEQYF
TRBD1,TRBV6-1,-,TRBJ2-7,TGTGCCAGCAGTGACCATACAGGGGGCACCTACGAGCAGTACTTC,CASSDHTGGTYEQYF
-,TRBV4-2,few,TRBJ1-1,TGTGCCAGCAGCCAAGCAGGGATGAACACTGAAGCTTTCTTT,CASSQAGMNTEAFF
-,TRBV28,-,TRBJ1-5,TGTGCCAGCAGGCCGACTTCCGGGGGGCATCAGCCCCAGCATTTT,CASRPTSGGHQPQHF
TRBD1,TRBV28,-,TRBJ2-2,TGTGCCAGCAGTTTATGGGGGGGACAGGGCAAAACCGGGGAGCTGTTTTTT,CASSLWGGQGKTGELFF
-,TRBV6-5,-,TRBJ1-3,TGTGCCAGCAGTTATTCCTTCTCTGGAAACACCATATATTTT,CASSYSFSGNTIYF